The clone carrying this T cell receptor beta chain was detected only once. The same CDR3 arises from other DNA sequences in this sample as well. As originally analysed: Quantification of nucleated cells was approximated via reference gene primer amplification. Using immunoSEQ multiplex PCR, the repertoire was profiled, and TCRdb retains in-frame clones only, with some absent. Clone size and the V and J calls come from that table; the DNA yielded D and trimming. This table holds 140,000 to 150,000 clones, about nine tenths found once. This specimen belongs to a study of blood T cell repertoires in COVID-19. CDR3 size: 13 residues. In germline, CDR1 is KGHSH, CDR2 LQKENI. The V end was cut by 6 bases, the J end by 6 bases, with 9 bases between. The age range of participants was about 18 to 95 years, with residence in about 25 US areas. Two negative PCRs, clearance, or symptom resolution characterized the recovered Cohort 3 donors.

The sequencing input was PBMCs or T cells enriched from blood (not recorded which). This TCR derives from a man in his 60s who had recovered from COVID-19. V is TRBV18 and J is TRBJ1-6; D is perhaps TRBD1 (5 bases). As DNA, the CDR3 is TGTGCCAGCTCCCAGGGCGCTAATTCACCCCTCCACTTT. It encodes CASSQGANSPLHF.